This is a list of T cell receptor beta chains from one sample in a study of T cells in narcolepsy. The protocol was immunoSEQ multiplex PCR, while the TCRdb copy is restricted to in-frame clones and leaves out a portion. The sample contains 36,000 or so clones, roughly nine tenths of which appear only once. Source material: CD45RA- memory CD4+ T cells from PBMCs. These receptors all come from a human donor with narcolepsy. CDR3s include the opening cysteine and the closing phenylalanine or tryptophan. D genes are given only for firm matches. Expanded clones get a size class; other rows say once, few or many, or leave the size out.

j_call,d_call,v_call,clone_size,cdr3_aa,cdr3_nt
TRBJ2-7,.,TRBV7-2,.,CASSGEVWREQYF,TGTGCCAGCAGTGGGGAGGTATGGCGCGAGCAGTACTTC
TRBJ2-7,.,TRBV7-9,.,CASRLTSSGQQYF,TGTGCCAGCAGGCTAACAAGCAGTGGGCAGCAGTACTTC
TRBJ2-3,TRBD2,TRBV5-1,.,CASSLASGGNPSTDTQYF,TGCGCCAGCAGCTTGGCTAGCGGGGGGAACCCTAGCACAGATACGCAGTATTTT
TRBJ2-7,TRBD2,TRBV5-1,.,CASSQTSGRFDEQYF,TGCGCCAGCAGCCAGACTAGCGGGAGGTTCGACGAGCAGTACTTC
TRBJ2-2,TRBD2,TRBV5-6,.,CASSPGGGGKNTGELFF,TGTGCCAGCAGCCCCGGCGGGGGGGGCAAGAACACCGGGGAGCTGTTTTTT
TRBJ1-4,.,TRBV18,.,CASSIERSVGPNEKLFF,TGTGCCAGCTCAATCGAGAGGTCGGTTGGGCCTAATGAAAAACTGTTTTTT
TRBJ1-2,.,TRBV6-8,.,CASSMESSNYGYTF,TGTGCCAGCAGTATGGAGAGCTCTAACTATGGCTACACCTTC
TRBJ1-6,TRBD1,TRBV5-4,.,CASSLGQERSYNSPLHF,TGTGCCAGCAGCTTAGGACAGGAACGCTCCTATAATTCACCCCTCCACTTT
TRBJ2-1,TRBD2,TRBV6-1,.,CASSDLLAGGNNEQFF,TGTGCCAGCAGTGACCTCCTAGCGGGGGGAAACAATGAGCAGTTCTTC
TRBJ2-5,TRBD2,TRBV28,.,CASRGGGSQETQYF,TGTGCCAGCCGTGGGGGAGGGTCCCAAGAGACCCAGTACTTC
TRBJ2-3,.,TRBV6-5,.,CASSSPTDTQYF,TGTGCCAGCAGTTCCCCCACAGATACGCAGTATTTT
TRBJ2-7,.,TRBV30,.,CAWSRGTTYEQYF,TGTGCCTGGAGTCGCGGCACGACCTACGAGCAGTACTTC
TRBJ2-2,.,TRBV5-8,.,CASSTGTRNTGELFF,TGTGCCAGCAGCACCGGGACCCGGAACACCGGGGAGCTGTTTTTT
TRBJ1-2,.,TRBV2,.,CASSDKGGYGYTF,TGTGCCAGCAGTGACAAGGGTGGCTATGGCTACACCTTC
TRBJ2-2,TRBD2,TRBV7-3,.,CASSSRTLASTGELFF,TGTGCCAGCAGCTCCCGAACACTAGCGAGCACCGGGGAGCTGTTTTTT
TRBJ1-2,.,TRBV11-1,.,CASSPDGNYGYTF,TGTGCCAGCAGCCCGGATGGTAACTATGGCTACACCTTC
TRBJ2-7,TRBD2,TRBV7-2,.,CASSFKRDYEQYF,TGTGCCAGCAGCTTCAAGCGGGATTACGAGCAGTACTTC
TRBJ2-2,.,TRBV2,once,CASRGEGRNTGELFF,TGTGCCAGCAGGGGGGAAGGCCGGAACACCGGGGAGCTGTTTTTT
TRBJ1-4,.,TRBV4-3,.,CASSQDSGTNEKLFF,TGCGCCAGCAGCCAAGATTCGGGAACTAATGAAAAACTGTTTTTT
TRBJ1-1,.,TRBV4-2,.,CASSQADMNTEAFF,TGTGCCAGCAGCCAAGCAGACATGAACACTGAAGCTTTCTTT
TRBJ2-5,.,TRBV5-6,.,CASSLTRTGWETQYF,TGTGCCAGCAGCTTGACTAGGACGGGTTGGGAGACCCAGTACTTC
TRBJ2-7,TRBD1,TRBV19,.,CASSRRQGETYEQYF,TGTGCCAGTAGTAGGCGACAGGGGGAAACCTACGAGCAGTACTTC
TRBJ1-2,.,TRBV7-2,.,CASSLDFLAKRGYTF,TGTGCCAGCAGCTTAGATTTCTTGGCCAAGAGGGGCTACACCTTC
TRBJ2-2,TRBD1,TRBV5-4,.,CASSPPGQGAVTGELFF,TGTGCCAGCAGCCCTCCGGGACAGGGGGCGGTCACCGGGGAGCTGTTTTTT
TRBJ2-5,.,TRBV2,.,CASSWWGETQYF,TGTGCCAGCTCCTGGTGGGGAGAGACCCAGTACTTC
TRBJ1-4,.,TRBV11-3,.,CASSLLGGINEKLFF,TGTGCCAGCAGCTTATTGGGAGGAATTAATGAAAAACTGTTTTTT
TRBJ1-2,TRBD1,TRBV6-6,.,CASKNAGQPNYGYTF,TGTGCCAGCAAAAATGCGGGACAGCCGAACTATGGCTACACCTTC
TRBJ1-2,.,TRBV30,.,CAHRLGGYTF,TGTGCCCACCGTCTGGGGGGCTACACCTTC
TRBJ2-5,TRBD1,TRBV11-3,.,CASSPRLDRGPQETQYF,TGTGCCAGCAGCCCAAGATTGGACAGGGGACCTCAAGAGACCCAGTACTTC
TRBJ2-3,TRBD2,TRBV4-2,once,CASSQVAGASTDTQYF,TGTGCCAGCAGCCAGGTAGCGGGAGCTAGCACAGATACGCAGTATTTT
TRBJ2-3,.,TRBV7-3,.,CASSSDLLGADTQYF,TGTGCCAGCAGCTCCGACCTACTAGGCGCAGATACGCAGTATTTT
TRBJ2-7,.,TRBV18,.,CASSLGSYEQYF,TGTGCCAGCTCACTAGGTTCCTACGAGCAGTACTTC
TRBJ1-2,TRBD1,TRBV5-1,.,CASSLRDRAPYGYTF,TGCGCCAGCAGCTTAAGAGACAGGGCTCCCTATGGCTACACCTTC
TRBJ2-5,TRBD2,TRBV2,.,CASSRLAGGPETQYF,TGTGCCAGCAGTCGACTAGCGGGAGGGCCTGAGACCCAGTACTTC
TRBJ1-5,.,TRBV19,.,CASSQAGNQPQHF,TGTGCCAGTAGTCAGGCGGGCAATCAGCCCCAGCATTTT
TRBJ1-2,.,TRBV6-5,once,CASSYSGYGYGYTF,TGTGCCAGCAGTTACTCTGGGTACGGCTATGGCTACACCTTC
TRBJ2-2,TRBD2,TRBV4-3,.,CASSQATSGGTGELFF,TGCGCCAGCAGCCAAGCCACTAGCGGGGGAACCGGGGAGCTGTTTTTT
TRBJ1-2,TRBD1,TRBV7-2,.,CASSLGGGTGFGGYTF,TGTGCCAGCAGCTTAGGAGGCGGGACAGGGTTCGGTGGCTACACCTTC
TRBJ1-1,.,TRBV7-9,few,CASSPNMNTEAFF,TGTGCCAGCAGCCCAAACATGAACACTGAAGCTTTCTTT
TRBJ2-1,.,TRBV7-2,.,CASSLRTSYNEQFF,TGTGCCAGCAGCTTAAGAACCAGTTACAATGAGCAGTTCTTC